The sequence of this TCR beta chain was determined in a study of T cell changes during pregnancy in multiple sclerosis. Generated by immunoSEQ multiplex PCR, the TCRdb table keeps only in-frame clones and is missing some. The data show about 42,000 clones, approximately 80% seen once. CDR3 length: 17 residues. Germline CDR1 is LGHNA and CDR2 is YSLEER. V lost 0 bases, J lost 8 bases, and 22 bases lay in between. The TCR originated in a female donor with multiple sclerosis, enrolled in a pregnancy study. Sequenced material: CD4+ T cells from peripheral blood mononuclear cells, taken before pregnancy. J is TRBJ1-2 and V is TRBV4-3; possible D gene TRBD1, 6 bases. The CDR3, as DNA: TGCGCCAGCAGCCAAGATACTAGGTTCGGACAGCTGGGGGGCTACACCTTC. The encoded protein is CASSQDTRFGQLGGYTF.